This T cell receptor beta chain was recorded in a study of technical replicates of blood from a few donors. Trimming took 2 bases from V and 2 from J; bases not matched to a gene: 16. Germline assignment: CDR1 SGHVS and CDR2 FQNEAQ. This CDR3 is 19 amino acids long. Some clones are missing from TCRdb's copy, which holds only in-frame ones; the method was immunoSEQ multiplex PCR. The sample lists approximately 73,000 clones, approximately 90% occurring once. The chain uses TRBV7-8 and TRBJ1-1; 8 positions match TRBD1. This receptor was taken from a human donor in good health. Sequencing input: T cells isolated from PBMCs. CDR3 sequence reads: CASSLYISPGGVGNTEAFF. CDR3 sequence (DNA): TGTGCCAGCAGCTTATATATATCCCCAGGGGGCGTGGGAAACACTGAAGCTTTCTTT.